The 28 T cell receptor beta chains reported below all come from one sample, sequenced in a study of identical twins. TCRdb re-called the 5' RACE reads through MiXCR, storing one row per CDR3 protein. The sample yields approximately 1.8 million distinct CDR3 sequences, less than 35% seen once. The sample consisted of cord blood. These receptors were taken from a newborn girl in good health.

This clonotype occurred a few times. The chain is built from TRBV9 and TRBJ1-6; D is possibly TRBD1 (6 bases). This CDR3 is built from 14 residues. Deletions cut 4 bases from V and 9 bases from J, with 14 bases between. Germline lookup yields CDR1 SGDLS and CDR2 YYNGEE. The CDR3 DNA is TGTGCCAGCAGCCCGACAGGTTTTGGTTCACCCCTCCACTTT. It specifies CASSPTGFGSPLHF.

In its sample, this clonotype was seen a few times. This chain connects TRBV28 to TRBJ1-2; 7 bases fit TRBD1. This CDR3 has 13 residues. V shed 6 bases, J shed 6 bases, and the junction held 7 bases outside the gene matches. Germline V CDR1 and CDR2: MDHEN, SYDVKM. CDR3 sequence: CASSPGTEDGYTF. The CDR3 DNA is TGTGCCAGCAGCCCCGGGACAGAAGATGGCTACACCTTC.

The chain couples TRBV7-9 to TRBJ1-3, with TRBD1 as a possible D gene (6 bases). CDR1 is SEHNR, CDR2 FQNEAQ, per germline (reference sequence). The V gene lost 0 bases and the J gene lost 2 bases, with 17 bases spanning the gap. The CDR3 contains 18 residues. The CDR3 loop reads CASSLAFHREGPGNTIYF. The DNA of the CDR3 is TGTGCCAGCAGCTTAGCGTTTCACAGGGAGGGACCTGGAAACACCATATATTTT.

In its sample, this clonotype was seen many times. V usage is TRBV29-1 and J usage is TRBJ2-5; 7 nucleotides match TRBD1. Losses at the gene ends were 6 bases for V and 4 bases for J; bases not matched to a gene: 8. There are 13 residues in the CDR3. Per germline, CDR1 SQVTM and CDR2 ANQGSEA. CDR3 sequence reads: CSVRSQGTETQYF. The CDR3 DNA follows: TGCAGCGTAAGATCACAGGGGACAGAGACCCAGTACTTC.

This clonotype was counted at least ten times. The chain uses TRBV27 and TRBJ1-2, with D perhaps TRBD1 (6 bases). Germline values: CDR1 MNHEY, CDR2 SMNVEV (reference sequence). The CDR3 is 14 residues long. Deletions cut 3 bases from V and 4 bases from J, with 12 bases between. The CDR3 region is CASSLLGGLYGYTF. In DNA form, the CDR3 reads TGTGCCAGCAGTTTGCTTGGGGGCCTCTATGGCTACACCTTC.

The V and J genes are TRBV15 and TRBJ1-5; no clear D. V dropped 2 bases and J dropped 4 bases, with 9 bases sitting between them. This CDR3 spans 14 amino acids. Germline V gene sequence: CDR1 LNHNV, CDR2 YYDKDF (reference sequence). The CDR3 spells CATSRTLENQPQHF. The DNA for the CDR3 is TGTGCCACCAGCAGAACGCTGGAGAATCAGCCCCAGCATTTT.

This clonotype showed up just a few times. J is TRBJ2-1 and V is TRBV12-3 or TRBV12-4, with 9 bases aligning to TRBD2. Gene TRBJ2-7 matches the end of the DNA better, so the J call may be wrong. There are 16 residues in the CDR3. CDR3: CASSSLSGSSYNEQYF. DNA of the CDR3: TGTGCCAGCAGTTCGCTTAGCGGGAGCTCCTACAATGAGCAGTACTTC.

The J gene is TRBJ2-4, the V gene TRBV4-2, with D uncertain. Judging by the DNA end, TRBJ2-7 fits better; the J call may be wrong. This CDR3 contains 13 residues. Per the germline V gene, CDR1 is LGHNA and CDR2 is YNFKEQ. The CDR3 loop reads CASSNGREYEQYF. For the CDR3, the DNA is TGTGCCAGCAGCAACGGACGAGAGTACGAGCAGTACTTC.

The chain uses TRBV24-1 and TRBJ2-3; a possible D gene is TRBD2 (6 bases). Germline V CDR1 and CDR2: KGHDR, SFDVKD. Trimming stripped 1 base from V and 4 bases from J, with 17 bases between. This CDR3 has 17 residues. The CDR3, as DNA: TGTGCCACCAGTGATTTATTCTGGCAGGGAGGACCAGATACGCAGTATTTT. This codes for CATSDLFWQGGPDTQYF.

The genes are TRBV5-5 and TRBJ1-5; TRBD1 might be the D (5 bases). The CDR3 spans 18 residues. Germline CDR1 SGHKS, CDR2 YYEKEE (reference sequence). Trimming shortened V by 0 bases and J by 2 bases, and 18 bases separated the two germline ends. In DNA form, the CDR3 reads TGTGCCAGCAGCTTGGGGGCAACCCAGGGATGGGGCAATCAGCCCCAGCATTTT. Its translation: CASSLGATQGWGNQPQHF.

V usage is TRBV5-1 and J usage is TRBJ2-3; possibly TRBD2 for D (5 bases). With 1 base removed from V and 5 bases from J, the gap between germline ends came to 11 bases. The CDR3 sequence is 14 residues long. Germline assignment: CDR1 SGHRS and CDR2 YFSETQ. The CDR3 coding sequence is TGCGCCAGCAGCTTGAGTGGGAGTGAAGATACGCAGTATTTT. Translated, it gives CASSLSGSEDTQYF.

This clonotype was counted only a few times. The chain joins TRBV18 to TRBJ1-1; tentatively, D is TRBD1 (6 bases). This CDR3 region has 14 residues. Trimming took off 5 bases at V and 4 bases at J, with 14 bases between the two ends. Germline CDR1 and CDR2: KGHSH and LQKENI. CDR3 loop: CASSSPGAGTEAFF. CDR3 coding DNA: TGTGCCAGCTCATCGCCAGGGGCGGGCACTGAAGCTTTCTTT.

A note on this clonotype: As the CDR3 is not closed by the conserved phenylalanine or tryptophan, this likely results from a read error. V and J are TRBV5-1 and TRBJ1-1; D is undetermined. CDR3 length: 13 residues. Germline CDR1 is SGHRS and CDR2 is YFSETQ. Between the trimmed V and J ends, which lost 0 bases and 8 bases, there was a span of 11 bases. CDR3 loop: CASSLEPKVEAFY. Here the CDR3 DNA reads TGCGCCAGCAGCTTGGAACCCAAGGTCGAAGCTTTCTAT.

In this sample, this clonotype turned up many times. This chain connects TRBV6-2 or TRBV6-3 to TRBJ2-1; possible D gene TRBD1, 6 bases. V was cut by 0 bases and J by 2 bases, with 8 bases left in between. The germline V gene encodes CDR1 MNHEY and CDR2 SVGEGT. The CDR3 has 15 residues. The CDR3 region is CASSYSRTAYNEQFF. Here the CDR3 DNA reads TGTGCCAGCAGTTACTCCCGGACAGCCTACAATGAGCAGTTCTTC.

V is TRBV9 and J is TRBJ2-3; TRBD2 matches at 8 bases. The junction had 7 bases not matched to a gene; V was cut back by 0 bases and J by 4 bases. Per the germline V gene, CDR1 is SGDLS and CDR2 is YYNGEE. CDR3 size: 16 residues. For the CDR3, the DNA is TGTGCCAGCAGCGTAGCTCCAGCGGGAGTCCCAGATACGCAGTATTTT. Its protein product is CASSVAPAGVPDTQYF.

This clonotype was counted between two and nine times. The genes are TRBV2 and TRBJ2-1; D might be TRBD2 (6 bases). CDR1 and CDR2 (germline): SNHLY, FYNNEI. V gave up 4 bases and J gave up 7 bases, with 20 bases separating them. This CDR3 has 16 residues. The CDR3 reads CASSVLAGRVVNEQFF. CDR3 DNA sequence: TGTGCCAGCAGTGTGTTGGCGGGACGAGTAGTGAATGAGCAGTTCTTC. Using reference TRBV2 and TRBJ2-1 for the parts outside the CDR3, the full variable domain is EPEVTQTPSHQVTQMGQEVILRCVPISNHLYFYWYRQILGQKVEFLVSFYNNEISEKSEIFDDQFSVERPDGSNFTLKIRSTKLEDSAMYFCASSVLAGRVVNEQFFGPGTRLTVL.

This clonotype was seen a few times. The chain recombines TRBV5-1 with TRBJ1-4, with 12 bases matching TRBD1. Germline CDR1 reads SGHRS; CDR2 reads YFSETQ. The CDR3 covers 14 residues. Unmatched junction bases numbered 4, after V lost 5 bases and J lost 8 bases. The CDR3 protein is CASRPGTGGEKLFF. CDR3 DNA: TGCGCCAGCAGGCCCGGGACAGGGGGCGAAAAACTGTTTTTT.

The chain combines TRBV7-2 with TRBJ2-3; tentative D call: TRBD2 (5 bases). V gave up 2 bases and J gave up 2 bases, with 11 bases separating them. This CDR3 spans 15 amino acids. The germline V gene encodes CDR1 SGHTA and CDR2 FQGNSA. This CDR3 is CASSLSSGPTDTQYF. CDR3 in DNA: TGTGCCAGCAGCTTATCGAGCGGTCCCACAGATACGCAGTATTTT. Full variable domain (missing parts from reference TRBV7-2 and TRBJ2-3): GAGVSQSPSNKVTEKGKDVELRCDPISGHTALYWYRQSLGQGLEFLIYFQGNSAPDKSGLPSDRFSAERTGGSVSTLTIQRTQQEDSAVYLCASSLSSGPTDTQYFGPGTRLTVL.

In this sample, this clonotype turned up a few times. The chain carries TRBV18 and TRBJ1-2; D unclear. Germline V gene lookup returns CDR1 KGHSH and CDR2 LQKENI. Trimming removed 1 base from V and 1 base from J, with 7 bases in between. This CDR3 contains 14 residues. CDR3 in amino acids: CASSPLNVNYGYTF. The CDR3 DNA sequence: TGTGCCAGCTCACCACTGAACGTTAACTATGGCTACACCTTC.

V gene TRBV20-1 combines with J gene TRBJ1-2; TRBD1 matches at 7 bases. The CDR3 has 13 amino acids. Germline V lookup: CDR1 DFQATT, CDR2 SNEGSKA (reference sequence). The V gene end was trimmed by 6 bases and the J gene end by 2 bases; junction bases not matched to a gene: 6. DNA of the CDR3: TGCAGTGCCGACGACAGGGCCAACTATGGCTACACCTTC. Protein: CSADDRANYGYTF.

The chain links TRBV6-2 or TRBV6-3 to TRBJ1-3; D call uncertain. With 11 bases removed from V and 0 bases from J, the gap between germline ends came to 14 bases. The CDR3 has 14 amino acids. Germline CDR1 is MNHEY and CDR2 is SVGEGT. CDR3 DNA: TGTGCCGTCACCGGTTCCGACTCTGGAAACACCATATATTTT. Translation: CAVTGSDSGNTIYF.

The table lists this clonotype with a few counts. This chain joins TRBV29-1 and TRBJ2-3; D is perhaps TRBD1 or TRBD2 (5 bases each). V shed 4 bases and J shed 1 base, with 9 bases lying between them. Germline CDR1 is SQVTM and CDR2 is ANQGSEA. CDR3 length: 13 residues. CDR3: CSVVQGGTDTQYF. CDR3 in DNA: TGCAGCGTTGTGCAGGGAGGCACAGATACGCAGTATTTT.

The chain joins TRBV4-1 to TRBJ2-1; D is perhaps TRBD1 or TRBD2 (5 bases each). Trimming took off 1 base at V and 10 bases at J, with 11 bases between the two ends. Looked up from germline, CDR1 is MGHRA and CDR2 is YSYEKL. This CDR3 comprises 13 residues. CDR3 in amino acids: CASSQGRDHEQFF. CDR3 in DNA: TGCGCCAGCAGCCAAGGCAGGGACCACGAGCAGTTCTTC.

The rearrangement uses TRBV2 and TRBJ2-2, with 10 bases matching TRBD2. V gave up 7 bases and J gave up 0 bases; unmatched junction bases: 5. Germline V gene lookup returns CDR1 SNHLY and CDR2 FYNNEI. CDR3 length equals 16 residues. Here the CDR3 reads CASKRLAGANTGELFF. The CDR3 DNA reads TGTGCCAGCAAGCGGCTAGCGGGGGCGAACACCGGGGAGCTGTTTTTT.

This clonotype turned up a few times. CDR3 residues: CASSDPPLEEQYF. The CDR3 coding sequence is TGTGCCAGCAGTGACCCGCCTTTAGAGGAGCAGTACTTC. The rearrangement links TRBV6-1 to TRBJ2-5; D uncertain. The CDR3 is made up of 13 amino acids. Germline CDR1 reads MNHNS; CDR2 reads SASEGT. V lost 3 bases to trimming and J lost 11 bases, with 16 bases between them.

The rearrangement links TRBV6-1 to TRBJ2-3, with D possibly matching TRBD2 (6 bases). Deletions cut 10 bases from V and 2 bases from J, with 16 bases between. The CDR3 is 14 residues long. Germline V gene lookup returns CDR1 MNHNS and CDR2 SASEGT. CDR3 sequence: CATEGTWPTDTQYF. The CDR3 nucleotides are TGTGCCACTGAGGGGACTTGGCCCACAGATACGCAGTATTTT.

In this sample, this clonotype turned up a few times. The chain employs TRBV30 and TRBJ2-7, with D hard to call. CDR3 length equals 12 residues. Trimming stripped 3 bases from V and 2 bases from J, with 8 bases between. Germline V gene lookup returns CDR1 GTSNPN and CDR2 SVGIG (reference sequence). CDR3 DNA sequence: TGTGCCTGGAGCGAAACCCCCTACGAGCAGTACTTC. Translation: CAWSETPYEQYF.

This clonotype was seen at least ten times. A single base separates this from a much larger clone, so it may be a read error. The chain uses TRBV9 and TRBJ1-2, with no clear D. Trimming shortened V by 0 bases and J by 4 bases, and 4 bases separated the two germline ends. The germline gives CDR1 SGDLS, CDR2 YYNGEE. The CDR3 consists of 12 residues. The DNA for the CDR3 is TGTGCCAGCAGCGTAGTGGGCTATGGCTACACCTTC. Its translation is CASSVVGYGYTF.